In this sample, the clone carrying this T cell receptor beta chain turned up a few times. Its antigen is unidentified. Read data end 3 residues before the CDR3 end; the end is taken from the germline J gene. This entry comes from a study of T cell clonality in common variable immunodeficiency. Study-level points and caveats: Reportedly, TCR beta sequences from common variable immunodeficiency showed fewer deletions and N-nucleotide insertions.

V lost 1 base and J 4 bases, leaving 10 bases between the germline ends. The CDR3 has 14 residues. The V gene's germline CDR1 is SGHVS and CDR2 FNYEAQ. Sequencing was performed with immunoSEQ multiplex PCR; in TCRdb, only in-frame clones are kept and a portion is missing. There are roughly 3,000 clones in the sample, none observed a single time. This TCR was recovered from a human donor with common variable immunodeficiency. The material sequenced was peripheral blood mononuclear cells. This chain joins TRBV7-6 and TRBJ1-2, with no clear D. Incomplete CDR3 DNA: TGTGCCAGCAGCTTAGATAAGGTTGGCTATGGC. It yields the protein CASSLDKVGYG. The entire CDR3 protein is CASSLDKVGYGYTF.